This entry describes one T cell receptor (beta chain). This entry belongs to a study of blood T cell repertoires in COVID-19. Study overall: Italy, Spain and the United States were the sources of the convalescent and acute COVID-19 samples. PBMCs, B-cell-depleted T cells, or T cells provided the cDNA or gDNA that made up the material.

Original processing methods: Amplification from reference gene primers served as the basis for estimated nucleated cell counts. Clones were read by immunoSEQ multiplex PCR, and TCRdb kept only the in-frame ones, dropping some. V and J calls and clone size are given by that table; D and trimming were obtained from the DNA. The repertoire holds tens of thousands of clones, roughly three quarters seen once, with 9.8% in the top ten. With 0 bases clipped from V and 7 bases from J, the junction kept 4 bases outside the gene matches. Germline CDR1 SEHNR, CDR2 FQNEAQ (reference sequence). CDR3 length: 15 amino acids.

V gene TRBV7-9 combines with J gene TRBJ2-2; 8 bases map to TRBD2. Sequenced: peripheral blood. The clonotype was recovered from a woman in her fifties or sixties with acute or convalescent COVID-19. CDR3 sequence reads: CASSLAGLAGGELFF. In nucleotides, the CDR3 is TGTGCCAGCAGCTTAGCAGGACTAGCTGGCGGGGAGCTGTTTTTT.